Sequencing of this T cell receptor beta chain was carried out in a study of cytomegalovirus exposure and HLA in healthy donors. In the study overall: There were about 86 million unique TCRs (from HLA-typed donors) in an early data release.

The donors (healthy individuals) were bone marrow donors. The PCR employed 60 Vbeta primers together with 13 Jbeta primers. Generated by immunoSEQ multiplex PCR, the TCRdb table keeps only in-frame clones and is missing some. The sample has roughly 110,000 clones, 70% to 80% seen once. This clonotype was obtained from a man in his sixties in good health and CMV-seronegative. Sequenced: PBMCs.

The CDR3 nucleotides read TGTGCCAGCAAGTGGGAGGAGGGGGAGCTGTTTTTT. Protein sequence: CASKWEEGELFF. The V gene is TRBV7-9, the J gene TRBJ2-2; TRBD2 might be the D (6 bases). V dropped 7 bases and J dropped 8 bases, with 11 bases sitting between them. Germline loops: CDR1 SEHNR, CDR2 FQNEAQ (reference sequence). The CDR3 is 12 amino acids.